These 23 T cell receptor beta chains share one sample of origin, sequenced in a study of regulatory T cells in long-lasting Graves disease (dated by TCRdb to about 2021). Libraries were built with multiplex PCR. The sequencer listed for this sample is Illumina HiSeq 4000. To build TCR beta libraries, CDR3 regions were amplified by Arm-PCR using iRepertoire HTBI primers. The raw public data were reprocessed by TCRdb itself: fastp quality trimming at Q25, MiXCR clonotype calling, in-frame beta chains only. Entries are consolidated by CDR3 protein sequence, retaining the most common genes and DNA. This sample is represented by 350,000 to 450,000 distinct CDR3 sequences; about 15% of them were singletons. 16% of the sample belongs to the ten largest clones. Sample time point, as interpreted from the label and publication: newly diagnosed GD, antithyroid drugs for less than 3 months. For both TCR sequencing and RNA sequencing, RNA was extracted from PBMCs in TRIzol.

The same sample was also used in a study of T cells in Graves' hyperthyroidism and ophthalmopathy.

The specimen comprised peripheral blood mononuclear cells (PBMCs), sampled at new diagnosis, from a patient treated with antithyroid drugs. The receptors originated from a woman aged 25 to 39 with Graves disease. Donor details come from another sample of the same person, matched by shared clones.

A note on this clonotype: Given a far larger clone just one base away, this is likely a sequencing read error. J is TRBJ2-3 and V is TRBV10-3, with 10 bases lining up with TRBD2. CDR3 length: 15 amino acids. Per germline, CDR1 ENHRY and CDR2 SYGVKD. Trimming removed 2 bases from V and 2 bases from J; junction bases left unmatched: 1. The CDR3 loop reads CAISETSGTTDTQYF. The CDR3 nucleotides read TGTGCCATCAGTGAGACTAGCGGGACCACAGATACGCAGTATTTT.

In regard to this clonotype: Only one base separates this from a far larger clonotype, so it likely reflects a read error. The chain is built from TRBV2 and TRBJ2-3; D remains unclear. The CDR3 spans 15 residues. With 6 bases removed from V and 0 bases from J, the gap between germline ends came to 13 bases. Germline V CDR1 and CDR2: SNHLY, FYNNEI. CDR3 nucleotide sequence: TGTGCCAGCAGCTCCAATCAGGACAGCACAGATACGCAGTATTTT. It yields the protein CASSSNQDSTDTQYF. The entire variable domain, with the rest obtained from reference TRBV2 and TRBJ2-3, is as follows: EPEVTQTPSHQVTQMGQEVILRCVPISNHLYFYWYRQILGQKVEFLVSFYNNEISEKSEIFDDQFSVERPDGSNFTLKIRSTKLEDSAMYFCASSSNQDSTDTQYFGPGTRLTVL.

This clonotype was found many times. This rearrangement joins TRBV27 to TRBJ2-1, with D perhaps TRBD1 (6 bases). Germline V CDR1 and CDR2: MNHEY, SMNVEV (reference sequence). Trimming pared 6 bases from V and 0 bases from J, leaving 15 bases between. There are 16 residues in the CDR3. CDR3 region: CASRRFLDSSYNEQFF. The CDR3 DNA reads TGTGCCAGCAGACGCTTTCTGGACAGCTCCTACAATGAGCAGTTCTTC.

Concerning this clonotype itself: A much bigger clone sits one base away, suggesting this may be a read error. The chain has TRBV6-1 and TRBJ1-5, with 10 bases matching TRBD1. The germline V gene encodes CDR1 MNHNS and CDR2 SASEGT. The length of the CDR3 is 15 residues. Losses at the gene ends were 6 bases for V and 9 bases for J; bases not matched to a gene: 11. The CDR3 DNA sequence: TGTGCCAGCAGGCCCGGACAGGGGGTGATGCGGCCCCAGCATTTT. This encodes CASRPGQGVMRPQHF.

The sample holds many counts of this clonotype. The chain links TRBV5-1 to TRBJ2-7; 8 positions agree with TRBD1. Germline CDR1 is SGHRS and CDR2 is YFSETQ. The CDR3 runs 14 residues. V dropped 5 bases and J dropped 3; count of bases not matched to a gene: 7. The CDR3 DNA is TGCGCCAGCAGGTTTGGACAGGGCCTCTACGAGCAGTACTTC. Translated: CASRFGQGLYEQYF.

The chain has TRBV20-1 and TRBJ2-5; 7 bases map to TRBD1. V lost 6 bases, J lost 0 bases, and 7 bases stayed unmatched. CDR1 is DFQATT and CDR2 is SNEGSKA in the germline V gene (reference sequence). CDR3 length: 14 amino acids. The CDR3 reads CSARQGWYQETQYF. The CDR3, as DNA: TGCAGTGCAAGACAGGGATGGTACCAAGAGACCCAGTACTTC.

The V and J genes are TRBV3-1 and TRBJ1-2, with D possibly being TRBD1 (6 bases). V was shortened by 0 bases and J by 3 bases, with 14 bases between the two germline ends. Germline assignment: CDR1 LGHDT and CDR2 YNNKEL (reference sequence). The length of the CDR3 is 16 residues. The CDR3 reads CASSQDVPGDHYGYTF. The CDR3 nucleotides are TGTGCCAGCAGCCAAGATGTTCCAGGGGATCACTATGGCTACACCTTC.

The chain employs TRBV10-2 and TRBJ1-5, with TRBD1 matching over 7 bases. Germline assignment: CDR1 WSHSY and CDR2 SAAADI. CDR3 length: 15 amino acids. Trimming took 6 bases from V and 4 from J; bases not matched to a gene: 9. CDR3 nucleotides: TGCGCCAGCAGGGAAAGGGGGCAGAGGAATCAGCCCCAGCATTTT. Translated, it gives CASRERGQRNQPQHF.

This clonotype has only a few counts. The rearrangement uses TRBV29-1 and TRBJ2-7; TRBD2 matches at 10 bases. Germline-derived CDR1 and CDR2 are SQVTM and ANQGSEA. CDR3 length equals 17 residues. The junction had 14 bases not matched to a gene; V was cut back by 3 bases and J by 3 bases. This chain's CDR3 is CSVDGLAGVSVGYEQYF. The CDR3 nucleotides read TGCAGCGTTGATGGGCTAGCGGGAGTTTCCGTGGGCTACGAGCAGTACTTC.

This clonotype was found a few times. The V gene is TRBV12-3 or TRBV12-4, the J gene TRBJ2-7; 7 bases align to TRBD2. There are 13 residues in the CDR3. The J segment lost 4 bases and the V segment lost 6 bases, leaving 6 bases of the junction unmatched. The DNA of the CDR3 is TGTGCCAGCAGCCAGAGACTAGCTTACGAGCAGTACTTC. As protein: CASSQRLAYEQYF.

This clonotype was counted between two and nine times. The chain joins TRBV12-3 or TRBV12-4 to TRBJ2-1; 10 positions agree with TRBD2. The CDR3 loop spans 14 amino acids. Unmatched junction bases numbered 2, after V lost 6 bases and J lost 3 bases. This chain's CDR3 is CASRIAGGYNEQFF. Written as DNA, the CDR3 is TGTGCCAGCAGGATAGCGGGAGGCTACAATGAGCAGTTCTTC.

Concerning this clonotype: At one boundary the junction diverges from the germline segment, which might be a read error. The rearrangement links TRBV5-4 to TRBJ1-4; possibly TRBD1 for D (5 bases). Germline CDR1 SGHNT, CDR2 YYREEE (reference sequence). The CDR3 consists of 15 residues. The CDR3 spells CASSPTGATNGKLFF. The CDR3 DNA sequence: TGTGCCAGCAGCCCAACCGGGGCAACTAATGGAAAACTGTTTTTT.

Comments on this clonotype: Possible read error: a much larger clone is one base away. The CDR3 does not end in the conserved phenylalanine or tryptophan, so this is likely a read error. The rearrangement links TRBV6-9 to TRBJ2-1; TRBD2 agrees at 7 bases. Trimming at V came to 3 bases and at J to 2 bases, leaving 7 bases not matched to a gene. The CDR3 loop spans 16 amino acids. In germline, CDR1 is MNHGY, CDR2 SVAAGI. The CDR3 reads CASSYSGAGPYNEQFL. In DNA, the CDR3 is TGTGCCAGCAGTTACTCAGGAGCGGGACCCTACAATGAGCAGTTCCTC.

This clonotype has a count of ten or more. The J gene is TRBJ2-7, the V gene TRBV6-5, with D possibly being TRBD1 or TRBD2 (5 bases each). V was shortened by 2 bases and J by 5 bases, with 22 bases between the two germline ends. This CDR3 comprises 17 residues. The germline V gene has CDR1 MNHEY and CDR2 SVGAGI. The CDR3 coding sequence is TGTGCCAGCAGTTACCCGCCGAGTCGTCTTCGGGGCGACGAGCAGTACTTC. Amino acid sequence: CASSYPPSRLRGDEQYF.

This clonotype was detected many times. CDR3 in amino acids: CASSLRHGGTYQETQYF. The DNA of the CDR3 is TGTGCCAGCAGTTTAAGGCATGGGGGTACGTACCAAGAGACCCAGTACTTC. The chain uses TRBV28 and TRBJ2-5; D is possibly TRBD1 or TRBD2 (5 bases each). With 2 bases removed from V and 0 bases from J, the gap between germline ends came to 16 bases. Germline V lookup: CDR1 MDHEN, CDR2 SYDVKM. The CDR3 length is 17 residues.

The chain combines TRBV6-2 or TRBV6-3 with TRBJ2-6; D not resolved. V was cut by 3 bases and J by 0 bases, with 3 bases left in between. This CDR3 comprises 14 residues. Germline V lookup: CDR1 MNHEY, CDR2 SVGEGT. CDR3 sequence (DNA): TGTGCCAGCAGTTATAACTCTGGGGCCAACGTCCTGACTTTC. Translating gives CASSYNSGANVLTF.

The genes are TRBV4-1 and TRBJ2-3; the D call may be TRBD1 or TRBD2 (5 bases each). V gave up 4 bases and J gave up 5 bases, with 19 bases separating them. This CDR3 comprises 16 residues. The germline gives CDR1 MGHRA, CDR2 YSYEKL. For the CDR3, the DNA is TGCGCCAGCAGCCCCCCCGGCGGCCTGGGGGAAGATACGCAGTATTTT. Its translation is CASSPPGGLGEDTQYF.

The chain couples TRBV29-1 to TRBJ2-1; D gene unclear. CDR1 and CDR2 from the germline V gene are SQVTM and ANQGSEA. The germline V and J ends were trimmed by 5 bases and 0 bases, with 11 bases remaining between them. The CDR3 contains 14 residues. The CDR3 DNA reads TGCAGCGTTCGAATTTGGAGCTCCTACAATGAGCAGTTCTTC. Protein product: CSVRIWSSYNEQFF.

This clonotype was seen at least ten times. This chain uses TRBV7-8 with TRBJ2-1; 8 bases map to TRBD2. Germline lookup yields CDR1 SGHVS and CDR2 FQNEAQ. With V trimmed by 5 bases and J by 6 bases, 21 bases remained unmatched. The CDR3 is made up of 19 amino acids. The CDR3 is CASSPLAAVGSGMGNEQFF. The CDR3 DNA is TGTGCCAGCAGCCCCCTGGCTGCGGTAGGTAGCGGGATGGGCAATGAGCAGTTCTTC.

This clonotype was counted ten times or more. V gene TRBV12-5 combines with J gene TRBJ1-1, with D unresolved. Germline V gene lookup returns CDR1 LGHNT and CDR2 FRNRAP. Trimming left V 6 bases short and J 3 bases short, with 5 bases between. The CDR3 consists of 11 residues. As DNA, the CDR3 is TGTGCTAGTGGGCCCGACACTGAAGCTTTCTTT. It codes for CASGPDTEAFF.

This clonotype was counted ten times or more. The DNA of the CDR3 is TGTGCCAGCAGCGCAACGTTAAATGAAAAACTGTTTTTT. Translating it yields CASSATLNEKLFF. V gene TRBV9 combines with J gene TRBJ1-4, with D uncertain. CDR3 length: 13 amino acids. V was shortened by 3 bases and J by 5 bases, with 8 bases between the two germline ends. Germline CDR1 and CDR2: SGDLS and YYNGEE.

This clonotype was counted many times. V gene TRBV12-3 or TRBV12-4 combines with J gene TRBJ2-2; D remains ambiguous. Trimming stripped 3 bases from V and 1 base from J, with 9 bases between. CDR3 length: 15 amino acids. The CDR3 reads CASSFVQMNTGELFF. The CDR3 DNA sequence: TGTGCCAGCAGTTTTGTCCAAATGAACACCGGGGAGCTGTTTTTT.

This clonotype was recorded a few times. The chain links TRBV10-3 to TRBJ1-4; the D gene is possibly TRBD1 (6 bases). In germline, CDR1 is ENHRY, CDR2 SYGVKD. V gave up 6 bases and J gave up 0 bases, with 11 bases separating them. The CDR3 is 15 amino acids. The CDR3 nucleotides are TGTGCCATCAGAGCAGGGGATGCAACTAATGAAAAACTGTTTTTT. It specifies CAIRAGDATNEKLFF.